Listed below are T cell receptor beta chains from one sample, sequenced in a study of long-term antiretroviral therapy in people with HIV. Produced via immunoSEQ multiplex PCR; TCRdb's table is partial and in-frame only. The sample gives tens of thousands of clones, roughly 84% of which show up once; about 10% is in the top ten. This specimen consisted of unsorted PBMCs, obtained less than 2.5 years after starting antiretroviral therapy. The origin of the receptors is a man aged 35-49 years with HIV. Both conserved end residues are part of each CDR3. A D gene is named only where the DNA matches it firmly. Clone size is not always given. Where it is, it says once, few, many or a class for expanded clones.

TRBJ2-5	-	TRBV28	-	CASSFYGTETQYF	TGTGCCAGCAGTTTTTATGGGACAGAGACCCAGTACTTC
TRBJ1-1	-	TRBV9	-	CASSVVLNTEAFF	TGTGCCAGCAGCGTAGTGTTGAACACTGAAGCTTTCTTT
TRBJ2-7	-	TRBV30	-	CAWSGGLTYEQYF	TGTGCCTGGAGCGGGGGACTCACCTACGAGCAGTACTTC
TRBJ2-2	TRBD1	TRBV4-1	-	CASSRDRVGTGELFF	TGCGCCAGCAGCCGGGACAGGGTGGGAACCGGGGAGCTGTTTTTT
TRBJ1-1	TRBD1	TRBV18	once	CASSPDRDGTEAFF	TGTGCCAGCTCACCGGACAGGGACGGCACTGAAGCTTTCTTT
TRBJ1-3	-	TRBV19	few	CASIQGNGNTIYF	TGTGCCAGTATCCAGGGGAATGGAAACACCATATATTTT
TRBJ2-2	TRBD2	TRBV7-2	-	CASSFGSGRNTGELFF	TGTGCCAGCAGTTTCGGTAGCGGGAGAAACACCGGGGAGCTGTTTTTT
TRBJ1-1	-	TRBV18	-	CASSPQRVWDSGAFF	TGTGCCAGCTCACCCCAGCGTGTCTGGGACTCTGGGGCTTTCTTT
TRBJ1-4	-	TRBV4-3	-	CASSQDFEDEKLFF	TGCGCCAGCAGCCAAGATTTTGAGGATGAAAAACTGTTTTTT
TRBJ1-2	-	TRBV5-5	few	CASSLDRDKIYGYTF	TGTGCCAGCAGCTTGGACCGGGACAAGATCTATGGCTACACCTTC
TRBJ1-2	-	TRBV18	-	CASSPWGGVIGYTF	TGTGCCAGCTCACCCTGGGGGGGTGTAATAGGCTACACCTTC
TRBJ2-2	-	TRBV6-5	-	CASSLDNANTGELFF	TGTGCCAGCAGTCTCGACAACGCGAACACCGGGGAGCTGTTTTTT
TRBJ2-1	-	TRBV27	-	CASSIGYGAEQFF	TGTGCCAGCAGTATAGGCTATGGGGCTGAGCAGTTCTTC
TRBJ2-5	-	TRBV11-2	few	CASRNQGRETQYF	TGTGCCAGCAGGAACCAGGGGAGAGAGACCCAGTACTTC
TRBJ2-7	TRBD1	TRBV5-1	-	CASSLTGERGGYEQYF	TGCGCCAGCAGCTTGACAGGGGAACGAGGCGGCTACGAGCAGTACTTC
TRBJ2-2	TRBD1	TRBV19	-	CASSLYRGRGGELFF	TGTGCCAGTAGTCTTTACAGGGGGCGAGGCGGGGAGCTGTTTTTT
TRBJ1-1	-	TRBV4-1	few	CASSQLQGNTEAFF	TGCGCCAGCAGCCAACTACAGGGAAACACTGAAGCTTTCTTT
TRBJ2-7	TRBD1	TRBV4-3	-	CASSQGGGQGIYEQYF	TGCGCCAGCAGCCAAGGGGGGGGACAGGGAATCTACGAGCAGTACTTC
TRBJ2-7	-	TRBV6-1	-	CASSDGPYEQYF	TGTGCCAGCAGTGACGGCCCCTACGAGCAGTACTTC
TRBJ2-1	-	TRBV13	-	CASSPVGSGWMDEQFF	TGTGCCAGCAGCCCAGTAGGCTCGGGCTGGATGGATGAGCAGTTCTTC
TRBJ2-2	-	TRBV7-9	few	CASSADGYTGELFF	TGTGCCAGCAGCGCGGACGGGTACACCGGGGAGCTGTTTTTT
TRBJ1-5	-	TRBV19	once	CASSIARTENQPQHF	TGTGCCAGTAGTATAGCTCGGACAGAAAATCAGCCCCAGCATTTT
TRBJ2-3	TRBD1	TRBV27	once	CASSLGTGGVDTQYF	TGTGCCAGCAGTTTAGGGACAGGGGGCGTAGATACGCAGTATTTT
TRBJ2-1	-	TRBV27	-	CASSPRDGSSYNEQFF	TGTGCCAGCAGTCCTAGGGACGGAAGCTCCTACAATGAGCAGTTCTTC
TRBJ2-2	-	TRBV7-8	-	CASRVEGLTGELFF	TGTGCCAGCAGGGTGGAAGGCCTGACCGGGGAGCTGTTTTTT
TRBJ1-3	-	TRBV7-6	-	CASSLGPSTSSGNTIYF	TGTGCCAGCAGCTTAGGGCCGAGTACCTCCTCTGGAAACACCATATATTTT
TRBJ2-7	-	TRBV18	-	CASSPGTGGYSYEQYF	TGTGCCAGCTCACCGGGAACAGGTGGATACTCCTACGAGCAGTACTTC
TRBJ2-3	-	TRBV7-7	once	CASSPQGRDTDTQYF	TGTGCCAGCAGCCCCCAGGGTAGAGACACAGATACGCAGTATTTT
TRBJ2-3	-	TRBV28	-	CASSSLGQDTQYF	TGTGCCAGCAGCAGCCTTGGGCAAGATACGCAGTATTTT